Listed below are T cell receptor beta chains from one sample, sequenced in a study of STAT3 mutations in large granular lymphocyte leukemia. Generated by immunoSEQ multiplex PCR, the TCRdb table keeps only in-frame clones and is missing some. The sample holds approximately 45,000 clones, approximately 78% seen once. The sample consisted of PBMCs. Source of these receptors: a human donor with T large granular lymphocyte leukemia. Some clones in this sample may be carry-over from other donors' samples. The CDR3 runs from the conserved cysteine through the conserved F or W. D genes are given only for firm matches. The size of a clone is reported for some rows only, either as once, few or many, or as a class for expanded clones.

d_call j_call clone_size v_call cdr3_aa cdr3_nt
NA TRBJ1-4 NA TRBV28 CASSLFAVEKLFF TGTGCCAGCAGTTTATTCGCTGTGGAAAAACTGTTTTTT
TRBD1 TRBJ1-3 NA TRBV27 CASRRTGGGNTIYF TGTGCCAGCAGACGGACAGGGGGTGGAAACACCATATATTTT
NA TRBJ1-2 NA TRBV4-3 CASSQTGLTGYTF TGCGCCAGCAGCCAGACAGGTTTGACTGGCTACACCTTC
TRBD2 TRBJ2-7 NA TRBV19 CASSIDGIYRGVYEQYF TGTGCCAGTAGTATAGACGGAATTTATCGGGGGGTCTACGAGCAGTACTTC
NA TRBJ1-6 few TRBV6-1 CASRLIESLHF TGTGCCAGCAGATTGATAGAGTCCCTCCACTTT
NA TRBJ2-5 few TRBV7-9 CASSLSRQETQYF TGTGCCAGCAGCTTAAGCCGACAAGAGACCCAGTACTTC
NA TRBJ1-5 few TRBV19 CASSTVGEGGNQPQHF TGTGCCAGTAGTACGGTGGGGGAGGGAGGCAATCAGCCCCAGCATTTT
TRBD1 TRBJ1-6 few TRBV28 CASRTGSFPLHF TGTGCCAGTCGGACAGGGAGTTTCCCCCTCCACTTT
TRBD1 TRBJ2-1 NA TRBV4-2 CASSRTGTGQFF TGTGCCAGCAGCAGAACCGGGACAGGGCAGTTCTTC
NA TRBJ1-1 NA TRBV18 CASSPEQGNTEAFF TGTGCCAGCTCACCCGAACAGGGGAACACTGAAGCTTTCTTT
TRBD1 TRBJ2-7 NA TRBV6-5 CASSWTGGYEQYF TGTGCCAGCAGCTGGACAGGGGGCTACGAGCAGTACTTC
NA TRBJ2-3 NA TRBV5-1 CASSLTATDTQYF TGCGCCAGCAGCCTGACAGCCACAGATACGCAGTATTTT
TRBD1 TRBJ1-2 few TRBV2 CASRTGGWDGYTF TGTGCCAGCAGAACAGGGGGCTGGGATGGCTACACCTTC
NA TRBJ2-7 NA TRBV25-1 CASSAQGRRPYEQYF TGTGCCAGCAGTGCACAGGGCCGAAGACCCTACGAGCAGTACTTC
TRBD1 TRBJ1-2 NA TRBV6-1 CASSERQGANYGYTF TGTGCCAGCAGTGAACGACAGGGGGCGAACTATGGCTACACCTTC
NA TRBJ2-5 NA TRBV7-6 CASSLAVSPLETQYF TGTGCCAGCAGCTTAGCCGTGTCGCCGCTAGAGACCCAGTACTTC
NA TRBJ2-3 NA TRBV5-4 CASSLVGSDTQYF TGTGCCAGCAGCTTGGTCGGGTCAGATACGCAGTATTTT
TRBD1 TRBJ2-2 NA TRBV5-5 CASSLGQGKLTGELFF TGTGCCAGCAGCCTGGGACAGGGGAAACTCACCGGGGAGCTGTTTTTT
TRBD1 TRBJ1-2 few TRBV6-5 CASSYSGTGSRGYTF TGTGCCAGCAGTTACTCAGGGACAGGGTCACGGGGCTACACCTTC
NA TRBJ1-5 few TRBV6-1 CASTPGQVNQPQHF TGTGCCAGCACTCCAGGGCAGGTAAATCAGCCCCAGCATTTT
NA TRBJ1-2 NA TRBV28 CASSLQPTGGYGYTF TGTGCCAGCAGTTTACAACCGACGGGAGGCTATGGCTACACCTTC
TRBD2 TRBJ2-1 NA TRBV27 CASSFLAGSYNEQFF TGTGCCAGCAGTTTCCTAGCGGGCTCCTACAATGAGCAGTTCTTC
NA TRBJ1-5 NA TRBV9 CASSADGGGNQPQHF TGTGCCAGCAGCGCGGACGGCGGGGGCAATCAGCCCCAGCATTTT
NA TRBJ1-6 NA TRBV2 CASTEGTPVGSPLHF TGTGCCAGCACTGAGGGGACCCCGGTCGGTTCACCCCTCCACTTT